This T cell receptor (beta chain) comes out of a study of Tregs in tolerant kidney transplant recipients. Study context: Mixed chimerism was transient after nonmyeloablative marrow transplants from related graft donors. Regarding the study as a whole: The most relevant donor-specific Treg TCRbeta repertoire apparently came from expansion with activated donor B cells. Antigen-driven expansion was suggested because donor-specific Tregs expanded more than all Tregs in tolerant patients.

Only in-frame clones appear in the TCRdb table, and some are missing; sequencing was by immunoSEQ multiplex PCR. The sample has about 66,000 clones; 80% to 95% are singletons. As for this clone: Its matching antigen is unknown.

Unstimulated Tregs (CD4+CD25+CD127-) and CD4+CD25- non-Tregs were sorted from PBMCs. This TCR was sampled from a human donor who received a combined kidney and bone marrow transplant. This specimen was CD8+ T cells from blood, taken before the transplant.

The CDR3 DNA is TGTGCCAGCAGTCTAGGGAGCTCCTACGAGCAGTACTTC. This encodes CASSLGSSYEQYF. The genes are TRBV5-4 and TRBJ2-7; possible D gene TRBD2, 5 bases. The CDR3 contains 13 residues. Trimming cost V 5 bases and J 0 bases, with 9 bases left between them. The germline V gene encodes CDR1 SGHNT and CDR2 YYREEE (reference sequence).